These 21 T cell receptor beta chains originate from one sample sequenced in a study of regulatory T cells in long-lasting Graves disease. The TCR beta library used iRepertoire HTBI primers with Arm-PCR amplification of CDR3. TCRdb reprocessed the multiplex PCR reads via MiXCR and lists one record per CDR3 protein. The sample contains around 450,000 distinct CDR3 sequences, 20% to 25% of which appear only once. Time point denoted: persistent/refractory GD, antithyroid drugs over 5 years with positive TRAb. The authors made the TCR library using RNA they extracted from PBMCs. Sequences were derived from peripheral blood mononuclear cells (PBMCs), sampled when the disease was refractory, from a patient treated with antithyroid drugs. The receptors originated from a female donor with Graves disease.

Worth noting for this clonotype: A far larger clone is one nucleotide away, so this likely arose from a read error. The V gene is TRBV10-3, the J gene TRBJ1-5; D is unresolved. V lost 3 bases to trimming and J lost 0 bases, with 15 bases between them. The CDR3 extends over 17 amino acids. In germline, CDR1 is ENHRY, CDR2 SYGVKD. The CDR3 region is CAISEALRQNSNQPQHF. Written as DNA, the CDR3 is TGTGCCATCAGTGAAGCGCTTCGGCAGAATAGCAATCAGCCCCAGCATTTT.

This clonotype showed up many times. This sequence joins TRBV6-1 and TRBJ2-6, with D perhaps matching TRBD1 (5 bases). The ends were cut back, 6 bases at V and 4 bases at J, with 13 bases in the middle. CDR3 length: 15 amino acids. Germline CDR1 reads MNHNS; CDR2 reads SASEGT. This CDR3 is CASRKAGSGANVLTF. CDR3 nucleotides: TGTGCCAGCAGGAAAGCAGGGTCCGGGGCCAACGTCCTGACTTTC.

This clonotype was picked up many times. The chain employs TRBV29-1 and TRBJ1-2; D might be TRBD1 (6 bases). Per germline, CDR1 SQVTM and CDR2 ANQGSEA. V was shortened by 4 bases and J by 3 bases, with 12 bases between the two germline ends. The CDR3 is 13 amino acids. The CDR3 protein is CSVGAGVDYGYTF. For the CDR3, the DNA is TGCAGCGTTGGGGCAGGGGTGGACTATGGCTACACCTTC.

This clonotype was detected many times. In DNA form, the CDR3 reads TGTGCCACCAGCAGAGTCTTAGGAAAGGTCTATGGCTACACCTTC. Amino acid sequence: CATSRVLGKVYGYTF. V and J are TRBV15 and TRBJ1-2; D gene uncertain. CDR1 and CDR2 (germline): LNHNV, YYDKDF (reference sequence). This CDR3 has 15 amino acids. Trimming left V 1 base short and J 4 bases short, with 13 bases between.

V gene TRBV20-1 combines with J gene TRBJ2-7, with a possible D match to TRBD2 (6 bases). The CDR3 has 15 amino acids. The germline CDR1 and CDR2 sequences are DFQATT and SNEGSKA (reference sequence). V was clipped by 0 bases and J by 0 bases, with 12 bases between them. The CDR3 DNA reads as TGCAGTGCTAGAGACCCTAGCGAGCCCTCCTACGAGCAGTACTTC. Encoded protein: CSARDPSEPSYEQYF.

This clonotype has a count of ten or more. V is TRBV27 and J is TRBJ1-1, with D possibly matching TRBD1 (5 bases). Germline V gene data show CDR1 as MNHEY and CDR2 as SMNVEV (reference sequence). The CDR3 is 15 amino acids. The ends were cut back, 0 bases at V and 6 bases at J, with 14 bases in the middle. The CDR3 protein is CASSLSMRGISEAFF. CDR3 bases: TGTGCCAGCAGTTTATCGATGAGGGGAATTTCTGAAGCTTTCTTT.

This clonotype has only a few counts. The chain is built from TRBV14 and TRBJ2-7, with TRBD2 matching over 11 bases. V gave up 2 bases and J gave up 3 bases; unmatched junction bases: 6. The CDR3 is 16 amino acids. Germline-derived CDR1 and CDR2 are SGHDN and FVKESK. The CDR3 nucleotides read TGTGCCAGCAGCCAAACCACTAGCGGGAGAGTCTACGAGCAGTACTTC. Protein product: CASSQTTSGRVYEQYF.

There are many counts of this clonotype. CDR3 sequence reads: CASSLERDGGYTF. The CDR3 DNA reads as TGCGCCAGCAGCTTGGAGAGGGATGGCGGCTACACCTTC. This chain connects TRBV5-1 to TRBJ1-2; D remains ambiguous. V lost 0 bases, J lost 8 bases, and 11 bases lay in between. Germline CDR1 and CDR2: SGHRS and YFSETQ. The length of the CDR3 is 13 residues.

There are many counts of this clonotype. This chain connects TRBV19 to TRBJ2-7, with TRBD1 matching over 9 bases. CDR3 length equals 15 residues. With 6 bases clipped from V and 3 bases from J, the junction kept 9 bases outside the gene matches. Germline V CDR1 and CDR2: LNHDA, SQIVND (reference sequence). DNA of the CDR3: TGTGCCAGTAGCAGGGACAGGGTCCGCGGCTACGAGCAGTACTTC. Residues: CASSRDRVRGYEQYF. Supplemented by reference TRBV19 and TRBJ2-7, the full variable domain reads DGGITQSPKYLFRKEGQNVTLSCEQNLNHDAMYWYRQDPGQGLRLIYYSQIVNDFQKGDIAEGYSVSREKKESFPLTVTSAQKNPTAFYLCASSRDRVRGYEQYFGPGTRLTVT.

This clonotype was seen a few times. Being one base from a much bigger clone, this may be a read error. The chain carries TRBV28 and TRBJ1-4; possible D gene TRBD1, 5 bases. Per germline, CDR1 MDHEN and CDR2 SYDVKM. The CDR3 has 14 residues. The CDR3 bases are TGTGCCAGCAGGATGATCGCAGGGCATGAAAAACCGTTTTTT. Translation gives CASRMIAGHEKPFF. The complete variable domain, with remaining parts taken from reference TRBV28 and TRBJ1-4, reads DVKVTQSSRYLVKRTGEKVFLECVQDMDHENMFWYRQDPGLGLRLIYFSYDVKMKEKGDIPEGYSVSREKKERFSLILESASTNQTSMYLCASRMIAGHEKPFFGSGTQLSVL.

This clonotype was seen at least ten times. This chain uses TRBV10-3 with TRBJ2-2; D is uncertain. The CDR3 is 12 residues long. Germline loops: CDR1 ENHRY, CDR2 SYGVKD. V lost 3 bases and J 3 bases, leaving 2 bases between the germline ends. CDR3 coding DNA: TGTGCCATCAGTGAAGACACCGGGGAGCTGTTTTTT. Translated, it gives CAISEDTGELFF.

This clonotype was observed many times. The V and J genes are TRBV28 and TRBJ2-7; 9 nucleotides agree with TRBD1. The V segment lost 1 base and the J segment 2 bases; nucleotides outside the gene matches: 6. Germline-derived CDR1 and CDR2 are MDHEN and SYDVKM. This CDR3 comprises 16 residues. The CDR3 DNA is TGTGCCAGCAGTTTATTACCGGGACAGGGCACCTACGAGCAGTACTTC. Residues: CASSLLPGQGTYEQYF.

This clonotype was counted at least ten times. This chain connects TRBV19 to TRBJ2-7, with 8 nucleotides matching TRBD1. Germline trimming cut 5 bases from V and 5 bases from J; bases unmatched to any gene: 11. The CDR3 contains 15 residues. CDR1 and CDR2 (germline): LNHDA, SQIVND (reference sequence). The DNA of the CDR3 is TGTGCCAGTAGTTTCGCCTCCCAGGGGGCCCACGAGCAGTACTTC. Protein: CASSFASQGAHEQYF.

This clonotype was recorded many times. The genes are TRBV28 and TRBJ2-5, with unresolved D. Trimming removed 5 bases from V and 0 bases from J, with 10 bases in between. Germline V gene lookup returns CDR1 MDHEN and CDR2 SYDVKM. There are 14 residues in the CDR3. CDR3 sequence (DNA): TGTGCCAGCAGTCGGACGGCTTACCAAGAGACCCAGTACTTC. Translated, it gives CASSRTAYQETQYF.

As concerns this clonotype: Relative to the germline gene, one junction end is altered; a read error may explain this. This chain uses TRBV3-1 with TRBJ2-2; 9 nucleotides agree with TRBD2. This CDR3 spans 19 amino acids. Germline CDR1 reads LGHDT; CDR2 reads YNNKEL (reference sequence). CDR3 sequence: CASTQTWTSALAGTGELFF. CDR3 nucleotide sequence: TGTGCCAGCACCCAAACCTGGACTAGCGCTCTGGCGGGCACCGGGGAGCTGTTTTTT.

This clonotype was counted many times. The genes are TRBV30 and TRBJ1-2; D is unclear. Germline V gene sequence: CDR1 GTSNPN, CDR2 SVGIG (reference sequence). V lost 1 base to trimming and J lost 7 bases, with 7 bases between them. The CDR3 spans 11 residues. CDR3 sequence: CAWSEGSGYTF. The CDR3 DNA sequence: TGTGCCTGGAGTGAGGGATCTGGCTACACCTTC.

About this clonotype: This may be a read error: a much more frequent sequence differs by one nucleotide. The chain joins TRBV11-1 to TRBJ2-5; D remains ambiguous. This CDR3 region has 14 residues. In germline, CDR1 is SGHAT, CDR2 FQDESV (reference sequence). CDR3 residues: CASSLDQDYYEQCF. The CDR3 bases are TGTGCCAGCAGCTTAGACCAGGATTACTACGAGCAGTGCTTC.

In its sample, this clonotype was seen a few times. The CDR3 coding sequence is TGTGCCAGCTTCCGGGACACTCGGAGAGATACGCAGTATTTT. It codes for CASFRDTRRDTQYF. The V call is TRBV11-2, the J call TRBJ2-3, with D possibly matching TRBD1 (6 bases). The V end was cut by 8 bases, the J end by 5 bases, with 17 bases between. This CDR3 is built from 14 residues. Germline CDR1 SGHAT, CDR2 FQNNGV.

The chain employs TRBV7-3 and TRBJ2-3, with D possibly being TRBD1 (6 bases). Germline V gene data show CDR1 as SGHTA and CDR2 as FQGTGA. V lost 6 bases to trimming and J lost 1 base, with 14 bases between them. There are 15 residues in the CDR3. CDR3 amino acids: CASRPSGVGTDTQYF. CDR3 coding DNA: TGTGCCAGCAGACCTTCAGGGGTTGGCACAGATACGCAGTATTTT.

The genes are TRBV27 and TRBJ1-6; D not resolved. V shed 5 bases and J shed 4 bases, with 12 bases lying between them. The CDR3 totals 15 residues. Germline CDR1 is MNHEY and CDR2 is SMNVEV (reference sequence). The CDR3 is CASSELTPYNSPLHF. For the CDR3, the DNA is TGTGCCAGCAGTGAACTAACCCCTTATAATTCACCCCTCCACTTT.

The sample holds many counts of this clonotype. The rearrangement uses TRBV12-3 or TRBV12-4 and TRBJ1-5, with 7 bases lining up with TRBD1. This CDR3 spans 14 amino acids. Trimming cost V 6 bases and J 4 bases; bases outside gene matches: 6. The CDR3 DNA reads TGTGCCAGCAGGGTCGGGACAGAGAATCAGCCCCAGCATTTT. This encodes CASRVGTENQPQHF.